Listed below are T cell receptor beta chains from one sample, sequenced in a study of T cells in Graves' hyperthyroidism and ophthalmopathy. TCRdb ran MiXCR on the multiplex PCR reads and lists one entry per CDR3 protein. The table has 600,000 or so distinct CDR3 sequences, around 14% seen once. Specimen: blood. These receptors all come from a young woman with Graves' ophthalmopathy. CDR3s include the opening cysteine and the closing phenylalanine or tryptophan. A D gene is named only where the DNA matches it firmly. Clone size, where shown, is once, few, many, or a class for clones that have expanded.

v_call: TRBV24-1; j_call: TRBJ1-5; clone_size: many; d_call: NA; cdr3_aa: CATSDAGAGEVQPQHF; cdr3_nt: TGTGCCACCAGTGATGCGGGTGCAGGGGAGGTTCAGCCCCAGCATTTT
v_call: TRBV28; j_call: TRBJ1-1; clone_size: many; d_call: NA; cdr3_aa: CASSAPGQSLRAFF; cdr3_nt: TGTGCCAGCAGCGCTCCGGGACAATCCCTTCGAGCTTTCTTT
v_call: TRBV7-2; j_call: TRBJ1-4; clone_size: many; d_call: NA; cdr3_aa: CASSPGQRREKLFF; cdr3_nt: TGTGCCAGCAGCCCGGGACAACGGAGGGAAAAACTGTTTTTT
v_call: TRBV28; j_call: TRBJ2-3; clone_size: many; d_call: NA; cdr3_aa: CASSIPSSLTDTQYF; cdr3_nt: TGTGCCAGCAGTATACCTTCGTCCCTCACAGATACGCAGTATTTT
v_call: TRBV6-5; j_call: TRBJ1-4; clone_size: many; d_call: NA; cdr3_aa: CASSYRQNSNEKLFF; cdr3_nt: TGTGCCAGCAGTTACAGACAGAACTCTAATGAAAAACTGTTTTTT
v_call: TRBV9; j_call: TRBJ2-3; clone_size: many; d_call: TRBD2; cdr3_aa: CASSVGLAGTDTQYF; cdr3_nt: TGTGCCAGCAGCGTAGGACTAGCGGGCACAGATACGCAGTATTTT
v_call: TRBV19; j_call: TRBJ2-7; clone_size: once; d_call: NA; cdr3_aa: CASSYGQSVRYEQYF; cdr3_nt: TGTGCCAGTAGCTACGGACAGTCGGTCAGATACGAGCAGTACTTC
v_call: TRBV2; j_call: TRBJ1-5; clone_size: many; d_call: TRBD1; cdr3_aa: CASSEGTGGLKPQHF; cdr3_nt: TGTGCCAGCAGTGAAGGGACAGGGGGGCTCAAGCCCCAGCATTTT
v_call: TRBV20-1; j_call: TRBJ1-1; clone_size: many; d_call: NA; cdr3_aa: CSATPGRGEAFF; cdr3_nt: TGCAGTGCAACCCCAGGGCGGGGTGAAGCTTTCTTT
v_call: TRBV4-1; j_call: TRBJ1-4; clone_size: few; d_call: NA; cdr3_aa: CASSLGQVVDEKLFF; cdr3_nt: TGCGCCAGCAGCCTCGGCCAGGTCGTTGATGAAAAACTGTTTTTT
v_call: TRBV2; j_call: TRBJ2-7; clone_size: many; d_call: NA; cdr3_aa: CASSDPPLEQYF; cdr3_nt: TGTGCCAGCAGTGACCCCCCGCTAGAGCAGTACTTC
v_call: TRBV20-1; j_call: TRBJ1-5; clone_size: NA; d_call: NA; cdr3_aa: CSAVDRLRGNQPQHF; cdr3_nt: TGCAGTGCTGTGGACAGATTAAGGGGCAATCAGCCCCAGCATTTT
v_call: TRBV29-1; j_call: TRBJ2-2; clone_size: once; d_call: NA; cdr3_aa: CSVMMIYTGELFF; cdr3_nt: TGCAGCGTGATGATGATTTACACCGGGGAGCTGTTTTTT
v_call: TRBV2; j_call: TRBJ2-4; clone_size: NA; d_call: NA; cdr3_aa: CASTSAGLENVQYF; cdr3_nt: TGTGCCAGCACCTCTGCAGGTCTTGAGAACGTTCAGTACTTC
v_call: TRBV7-2; j_call: TRBJ2-7; clone_size: many; d_call: NA; cdr3_aa: CASSQLGEGSYEQYF; cdr3_nt: TGTGCCAGCAGCCAACTAGGAGAGGGCTCCTACGAGCAGTACTTC
v_call: TRBV10-3; j_call: TRBJ1-3; clone_size: few; d_call: NA; cdr3_aa: CAISDREYTIYF; cdr3_nt: TGTGCCATCAGTGACAGGGAGTACACCATATATTTT
v_call: TRBV11-3; j_call: TRBJ2-3; clone_size: NA; d_call: TRBD2; cdr3_aa: CASSLTAGSDTQYF; cdr3_nt: TGTGCCAGCAGCCTTACAGCGGGATCAGATACGCAGTATTTT
v_call: TRBV6-1; j_call: TRBJ2-7; clone_size: many; d_call: TRBD2; cdr3_aa: CASRTSGNSLHEQYF; cdr3_nt: TGTGCCAGCAGGACTAGCGGGAACTCGCTCCACGAGCAGTACTTC
v_call: TRBV7-2; j_call: TRBJ1-2; clone_size: many; d_call: NA; cdr3_aa: CASRLGPERIYGYTF; cdr3_nt: TGTGCCAGCAGGCTAGGACCGGAACGGATCTATGGCTACACCTTC
v_call: TRBV30; j_call: TRBJ2-1; clone_size: few; d_call: NA; cdr3_aa: CAWDQGWVHPEQFF; cdr3_nt: TGTGCCTGGGATCAGGGCTGGGTGCACCCTGAGCAGTTCTTC
v_call: TRBV12-3/TRBV12-4; j_call: TRBJ1-3; clone_size: many; d_call: NA; cdr3_aa: CASSLARRGVGNTIYF; cdr3_nt: TGTGCCAGCAGTTTAGCGCGACGGGGGGTTGGAAACACCATATATTTT
v_call: TRBV10-3; j_call: TRBJ2-1; clone_size: many; d_call: TRBD2; cdr3_aa: CAIRCEGRTSGWDNEQFF; cdr3_nt: TGTGCCATCAGATGCGAAGGGAGGACTAGCGGATGGGACAATGAGCAGTTCTTC
v_call: TRBV28; j_call: TRBJ1-1; clone_size: few; d_call: NA; cdr3_aa: CASSFGGIVNTEAFF; cdr3_nt: TGTGCCAGCAGTTTTGGGGGCATAGTGAACACTGAAGCTTTCTTT
v_call: TRBV12-3/TRBV12-4; j_call: TRBJ1-2; clone_size: many; d_call: TRBD1; cdr3_aa: CASSSDRGLEGYTF; cdr3_nt: TGTGCCAGCAGCTCGGACAGGGGGTTGGAGGGCTACACCTTC
v_call: TRBV28; j_call: TRBJ2-3; clone_size: many; d_call: TRBD2; cdr3_aa: CASSFPHRREGTDTQYF; cdr3_nt: TGTGCCAGCAGTTTCCCCCATAGGCGGGAGGGCACAGATACGCAGTATTTT
v_call: TRBV11-2; j_call: TRBJ2-1; clone_size: many; d_call: NA; cdr3_aa: CASSLDWGVSYNEQFF; cdr3_nt: TGTGCCAGCAGCTTAGATTGGGGAGTATCCTACAATGAGCAGTTCTTC
v_call: TRBV24-1; j_call: TRBJ2-3; clone_size: few; d_call: NA; cdr3_aa: CATRDRRDTQYF; cdr3_nt: TGTGCCACCAGGGACAGAAGAGATACGCAGTATTTT
v_call: TRBV24-1; j_call: TRBJ1-2; clone_size: many; d_call: NA; cdr3_aa: CATSDLPRSPYTF; cdr3_nt: TGTGCCACCAGTGATTTGCCCAGGAGTCCCTACACCTTC
v_call: TRBV7-9; j_call: TRBJ2-1; clone_size: many; d_call: NA; cdr3_aa: CASTPGRRADNEQFF; cdr3_nt: TGTGCCAGCACCCCAGGGAGGCGGGCTGACAATGAGCAGTTCTTC
v_call: TRBV3-1; j_call: TRBJ2-5; clone_size: many; d_call: TRBD2; cdr3_aa: CASLGGRETQYF; cdr3_nt: TGTGCCAGCCTGGGGGGGAGAGAGACCCAGTACTTC
v_call: TRBV30; j_call: TRBJ2-7; clone_size: many; d_call: TRBD2; cdr3_aa: CASNDPSRGGYEQYF; cdr3_nt: TGTGCCTCCAACGACCCTAGTCGCGGGGGGTACGAGCAGTACTTC
v_call: TRBV7-4; j_call: TRBJ2-7; clone_size: many; d_call: NA; cdr3_aa: CASSSNWDPAVYEQYF; cdr3_nt: TGTGCCAGCAGTTCGAACTGGGACCCCGCCGTATACGAGCAGTACTTC
v_call: TRBV6-2/TRBV6-3; j_call: TRBJ2-7; clone_size: many; d_call: NA; cdr3_aa: CASSYRVLSYEQYF; cdr3_nt: TGTGCCAGCAGTTACAGGGTATTGTCCTACGAGCAGTACTTC
v_call: TRBV5-1; j_call: TRBJ1-1; clone_size: NA; d_call: NA; cdr3_aa: CASSRGGAAVRDTEAFF; cdr3_nt: TGCGCCAGCAGCCGTGGCGGGGCTGCAGTACGGGACACTGAAGCTTTCTTT
v_call: TRBV4-2; j_call: TRBJ2-1; clone_size: few; d_call: NA; cdr3_aa: CASSQEGRGGSYNEQFF; cdr3_nt: TGTGCCAGCAGCCAAGAGGGGAGGGGGGGCTCCTACAATGAGCAGTTCTTC
v_call: TRBV20-1; j_call: TRBJ2-1; clone_size: NA; d_call: NA; cdr3_aa: CSATSRDRQFF; cdr3_nt: TGCAGTGCCACCTCCCGGGACCGACAGTTCTTC
v_call: TRBV9; j_call: TRBJ2-7; clone_size: many; d_call: TRBD2; cdr3_aa: CASSITGTSGREQYF; cdr3_nt: TGTGCCAGCAGCATTACCGGGACTAGCGGCCGCGAGCAGTACTTC